This TCR beta chain was identified in a study of shared clonotypes between healthy human individuals. Study-level findings and limits: Shared clonotypes: roughly 5% naive CD4, 3% to 3.5% naive CD8, about 2.4% memory CD4, around 0.4% memory CD8.

Terminally differentiated effector memory CD45RA+ cells were excluded by CCR7 positive selection of CD45RO-negative cells. This clone appeared once. The antigen is not known. The V gene's germline CDR1 is SGHVS and CDR2 FNYEAQ. J was trimmed by 3 bases and V by 3 bases; bases with no gene match: 2. This CDR3 has 14 residues. Clones were sequenced by immunoSEQ multiplex PCR, and TCRdb holds only the in-frame ones, with some missing. The repertoire holds around 2,000,000 clones, with more than 85% as singletons. The origin of this receptor is a man aged 18 to 30 in good health. Some clones in this sample may be carry-over from other donors' samples. Sample: naive CD8+ T cells from PBMCs. This rearrangement joins TRBV7-6 to TRBJ2-1; 7 bases map to TRBD2. This CDR3 reads CASSFASGYNEQFF. The CDR3 nucleotides are TGTGCCAGCAGCTTCGCTAGCGGCTACAATGAGCAGTTCTTC.